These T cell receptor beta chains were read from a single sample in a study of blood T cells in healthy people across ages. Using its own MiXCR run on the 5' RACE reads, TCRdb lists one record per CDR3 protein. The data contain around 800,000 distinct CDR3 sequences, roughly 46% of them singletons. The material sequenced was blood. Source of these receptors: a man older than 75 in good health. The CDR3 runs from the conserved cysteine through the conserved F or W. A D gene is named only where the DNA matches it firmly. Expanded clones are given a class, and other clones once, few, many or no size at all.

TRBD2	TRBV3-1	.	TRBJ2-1	TGTGCCAGCGGCCAAGTTTTGCAGCGGGGTGGCAATGAGCAGTTCTTC	CASGQVLQRGGNEQFF
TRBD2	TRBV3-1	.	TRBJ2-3	TGTGCCAGCAGCCAAGGGATGGGACTAGCGTCAGATACGCAGTATTTT	CASSQGMGLASDTQYF
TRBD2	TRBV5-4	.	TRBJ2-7	TGTGCCAGCAGCCGCGAGCAGACTAGCGGATCCTACGAGCAGTACTTC	CASSREQTSGSYEQYF
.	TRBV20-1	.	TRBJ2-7	TGCAGTGCTAGACCCTACAGGGCCGGGAGCACCATCATCTCCTACGAGCAGTACTTC	CSARPYRAGSTIISYEQYF
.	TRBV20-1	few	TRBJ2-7	TGCAGTGCTAGAGATCTGAGCCGGTACGAGCAGTACTTC	CSARDLSRYEQYF
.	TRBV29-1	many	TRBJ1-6	TGCAGCGTCGGGGACTTGGGTTCACCCCTCCACTTT	CSVGDLGSPLHF
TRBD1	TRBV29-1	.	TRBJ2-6	TGCAGCGCTGGACAGGGTAATTCTGGGGCCAACGTCCTGACTTTC	CSAGQGNSGANVLTF
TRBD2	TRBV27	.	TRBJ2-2	TGTGCCAGCAGTTCCCGACTAGCGGGGGGGCCGGTTTCCGGGGAGCTGTTTTTT	CASSSRLAGGPVSGELFF
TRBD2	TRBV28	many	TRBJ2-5	TGTGCCAGCAGTTCCCCCTCCGGGAAGCGGGAGTTCACGGAGACCCAGTACTTC	CASSSPSGKREFTETQYF
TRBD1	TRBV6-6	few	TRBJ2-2	TGTGCCAGCAGTTCGGGAAGGACAGGGACCGGCACCGGGGAGCTGTTTTTT	CASSSGRTGTGTGELFF
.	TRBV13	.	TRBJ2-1	TGTGCCAGCAGCCAGGAGCTTGGGGGGATCTACAATGAGCAGTTCTTC	CASSQELGGIYNEQFF
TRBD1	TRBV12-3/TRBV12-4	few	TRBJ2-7	TGTGCCAGCAGTTCCACAGGGGGCGCCTCCTACGAGCAGTACTTC	CASSSTGGASYEQYF
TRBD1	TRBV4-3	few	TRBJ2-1	TGCGCCAGCAGCCAAGCGTCCCCCGGGACAGGGGGCTACAATGAGCAGTTCTTC	CASSQASPGTGGYNEQFF
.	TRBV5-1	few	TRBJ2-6	TGCGCCAGCAGCTTGGATGGCGGGCTGGGTTCTGGGGCCAACGTCCTGACTTTC	CASSLDGGLGSGANVLTF
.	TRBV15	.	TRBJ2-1	TGTGCCACCAGCAGAGATCGCTTAAGCGTCACCTCCTACAATGAGCAGTTCTTC	CATSRDRLSVTSYNEQFF
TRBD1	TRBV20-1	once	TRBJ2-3	TGCAGTGCCACCTACGACAGGGGGCTCACAGATACGCAGTATTTT	CSATYDRGLTDTQYF
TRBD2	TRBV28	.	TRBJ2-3	TGTGCCAGCAGTTGGGGACCGGGACTAGCGACAGATACGCAGTATTTT	CASSWGPGLATDTQYF
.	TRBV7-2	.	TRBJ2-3	TGTGCCAGCAGCTCCCGGGACAACACAGATACGCAGTATTTT	CASSSRDNTDTQYF
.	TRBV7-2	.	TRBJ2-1	TGTGCCAGCAGCTTAGCAGGGGCGCGTTCCTACAATGAGCAGTTCTTC	CASSLAGARSYNEQFF
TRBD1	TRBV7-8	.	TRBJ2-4	TGTGCCAGCAGCTCCCTTGACAGGGGGCCAAAAAACATTCAGTACTTC	CASSSLDRGPKNIQYF
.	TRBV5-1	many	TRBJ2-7	TGCGCCAGCATTGGCACAGACTCCTACGAGCAGTACTTC	CASIGTDSYEQYF
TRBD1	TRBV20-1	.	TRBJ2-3	TGCAGTGCTAAGGGACAGAACACAGATACGCAGTATTTT	CSAKGQNTDTQYF
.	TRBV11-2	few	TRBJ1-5	TGTGCCAGCAGCCTGGACAGAGGGGGCAATCAGCCCCAGCATTTT	CASSLDRGGNQPQHF
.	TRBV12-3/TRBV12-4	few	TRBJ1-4	TGTGCCAGCAGTTTTTCACAGCTTAATGAAAAACTGTTTTTT	CASSFSQLNEKLFF
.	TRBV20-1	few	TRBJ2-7	TGCAGTGCTAGGGTGGGCGGGTGGAGCTCCTACGAGCAGTACTTC	CSARVGGWSSYEQYF
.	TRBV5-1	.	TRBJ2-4	TGCGCCAGCAGCGCCTTAACAGGGGCCAAAAACATTCAGTACTTC	CASSALTGAKNIQYF
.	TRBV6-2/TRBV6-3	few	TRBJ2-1	TGTGCCAGCAGTAAAACCGGGGGTACGACCTACAATGAGCAGTTCTTC	CASSKTGGTTYNEQFF
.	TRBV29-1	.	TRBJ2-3	TGCAGCGCGACAGTCTCTGGAGATACGCAGTATTTT	CSATVSGDTQYF
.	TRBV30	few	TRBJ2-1	TGTGCCTGGAGTGTACTGCAGGGGTACAATGAGCAGTTCTTC	CAWSVLQGYNEQFF
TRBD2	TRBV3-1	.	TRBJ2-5	TGTGCCAGCAGCCAAGATGTAGCGGGGCCGGGGGAGACCCAGTACTTC	CASSQDVAGPGETQYF
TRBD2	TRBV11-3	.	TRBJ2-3	TGTGCCAGCAGCCGCGGGACTACCCCCACAGATACGCAGTATTTT	CASSRGTTPTDTQYF
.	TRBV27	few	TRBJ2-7	TGTGCCAGCAGTTTAGTAAGCCCCCCAAGGGGATACGAGCAGTACTTC	CASSLVSPPRGYEQYF
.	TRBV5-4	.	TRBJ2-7	TGTGCCAGCAACGGAGGGGCTGGACCCTCCACCAATGAGCAGTACTTC	CASNGGAGPSTNEQYF
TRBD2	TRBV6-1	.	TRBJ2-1	TGTGCCACCCGAGCTAGCGGGAGAAGGCATGAGCAGTTCTTC	CATRASGRRHEQFF
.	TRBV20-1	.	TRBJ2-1	TGCAGTGCTAGCGGGGGCCCCTTCCACAATGAGCAGTTCTTC	CSASGGPFHNEQFF